This T cell receptor (beta chain) was sequenced in a study of cytomegalovirus exposure and HLA in healthy donors. The table lists this clone with a count of one. Antigen specificity is unknown. General study findings and limits: TCR beta chains numbering some 160 were designated cytomegalovirus-associated. Reported results showed that the classifier diagnosed cytomegalovirus status with high specificity and sensitivity.

The table came from immunoSEQ multiplex PCR; TCRdb's copy has only in-frame clones and leaves some out. Here the sample spans some 150,000 clones, more than 75% being singletons. V lost 3 bases and J lost 6, with 14 bases in between. CDR1 MNHEY and CDR2 SMNVEV come from the germline V gene (reference sequence). CDR3 size: 15 residues. The sequenced material came from PBMCs. The clonotype originates from a man aged 18 to 30 in good health and CMV-seronegative. The rearrangement links TRBV27 to TRBJ2-2, with D possibly TRBD2 on 6 matching bases. CDR3 sequence: CASSFRDSQSGELFF. The CDR3 coding sequence is TGTGCCAGCAGTTTTCGGGACTCCCAATCCGGGGAGCTGTTTTTT.